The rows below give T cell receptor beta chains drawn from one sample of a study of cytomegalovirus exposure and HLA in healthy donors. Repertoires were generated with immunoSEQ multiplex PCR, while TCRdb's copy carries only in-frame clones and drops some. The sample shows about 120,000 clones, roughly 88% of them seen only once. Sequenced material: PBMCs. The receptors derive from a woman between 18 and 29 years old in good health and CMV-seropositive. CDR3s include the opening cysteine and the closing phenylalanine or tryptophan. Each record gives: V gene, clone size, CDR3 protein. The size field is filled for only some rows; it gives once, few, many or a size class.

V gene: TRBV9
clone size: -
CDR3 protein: CASSATSGGVFRDTQYF

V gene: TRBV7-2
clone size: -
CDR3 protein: CASSSGSSSYNEQFF

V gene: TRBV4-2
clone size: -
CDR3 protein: CASSLQPGQGPPSSYEQYF

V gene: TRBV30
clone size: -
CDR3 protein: CAWNGFDGGEQYF

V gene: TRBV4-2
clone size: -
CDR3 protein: CASSQDLGGPDLYEQYF

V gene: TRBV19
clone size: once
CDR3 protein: CASSLTGPGGGYTF

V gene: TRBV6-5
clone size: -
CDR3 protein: CASSPQGGLYSPLHF

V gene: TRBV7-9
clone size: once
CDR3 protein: CASSNREETQYF

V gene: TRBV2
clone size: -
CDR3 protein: CASSLDRGWNSPLHF

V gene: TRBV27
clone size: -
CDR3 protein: CASSLVQGHNEQFF

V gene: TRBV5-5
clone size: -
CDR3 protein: CASSLRGTGIFDEQFF

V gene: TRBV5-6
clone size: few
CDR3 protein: CASSLAAGSYGYTF

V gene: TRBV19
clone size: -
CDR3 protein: CASSGDGTRTDTQYF

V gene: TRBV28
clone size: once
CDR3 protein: CASNSYGQGPNNQPQHF

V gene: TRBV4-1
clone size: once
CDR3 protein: CASSQPRRGVSYGYTF

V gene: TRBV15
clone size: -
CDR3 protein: CATSRSGQDNYGYTF

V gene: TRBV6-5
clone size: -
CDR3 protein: CTSRRTVTNTGELFF

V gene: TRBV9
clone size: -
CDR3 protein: CASSVGPGERYEQYF

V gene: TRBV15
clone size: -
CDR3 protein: CATRQAGVSNEKLFF

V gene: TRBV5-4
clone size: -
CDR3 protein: CASSLALAPYEQYF

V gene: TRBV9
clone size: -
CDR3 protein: CASSGGTAGGQTQYF

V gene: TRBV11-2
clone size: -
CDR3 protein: CASSLDLRHESGYTEAFF

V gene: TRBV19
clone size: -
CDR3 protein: CASSPLNQPQHF

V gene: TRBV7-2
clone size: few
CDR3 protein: CASSLDVTGGDGYTF

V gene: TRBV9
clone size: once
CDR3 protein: CASSVGGGQETQYF

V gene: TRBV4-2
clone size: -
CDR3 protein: CASSQDTRPSYEQYF

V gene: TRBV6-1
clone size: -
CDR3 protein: CASPLDRGGTGELFF

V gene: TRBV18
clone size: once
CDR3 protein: CASSRQGGRETQYF

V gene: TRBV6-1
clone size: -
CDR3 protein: CASRLAGILEQFF

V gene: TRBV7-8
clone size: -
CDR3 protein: CASSLRGPSSGNTIYF

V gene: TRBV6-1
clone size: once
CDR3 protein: CASSARDRGVDTQYF

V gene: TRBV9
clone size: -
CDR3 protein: CASSSGGVTDTQYF

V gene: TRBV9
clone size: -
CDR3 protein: CASSSSPGQGAWTDTQYF

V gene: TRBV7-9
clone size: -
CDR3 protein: CASSLFIVAPMGNEQFF

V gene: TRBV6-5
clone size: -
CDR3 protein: CASSLRGGEQYF

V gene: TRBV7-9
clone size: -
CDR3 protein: CASSFGRGGDTQYF

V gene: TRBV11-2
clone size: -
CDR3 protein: CASSLARGQGYEQYF

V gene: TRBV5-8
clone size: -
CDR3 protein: CASSLGQNTGELFF

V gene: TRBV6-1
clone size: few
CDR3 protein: CASSEGTSGGNEQFF

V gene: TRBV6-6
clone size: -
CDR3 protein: CASSSNRQEQYF

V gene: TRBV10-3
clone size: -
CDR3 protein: CAISESLGGRREKLFF

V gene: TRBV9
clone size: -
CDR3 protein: CASSPDFISPYEQYF

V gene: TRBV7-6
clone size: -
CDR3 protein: CASSLSSGSSTDTQYF

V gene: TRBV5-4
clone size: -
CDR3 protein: CASSLVGRSTDTQYF

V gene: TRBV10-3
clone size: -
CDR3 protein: CATRVSGGYNEQFF

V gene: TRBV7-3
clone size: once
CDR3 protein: CASSLSLRDEQFF

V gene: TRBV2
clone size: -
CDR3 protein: CASILDLRSAQYF

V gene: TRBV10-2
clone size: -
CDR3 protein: CASSHHPADTQYF

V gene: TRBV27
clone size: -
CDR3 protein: CASSLSGRGYYGYTF

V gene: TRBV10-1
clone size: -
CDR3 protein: CASRGMGENTEAFF

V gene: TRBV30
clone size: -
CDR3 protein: CAWSRKGGENTEAFF

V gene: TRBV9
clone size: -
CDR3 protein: CASSVGVSKPGELFF

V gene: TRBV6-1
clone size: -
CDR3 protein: CASSEDRTGEEDYSNQPQHF

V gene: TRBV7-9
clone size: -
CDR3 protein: CASSAATGKVVMNTEAFF

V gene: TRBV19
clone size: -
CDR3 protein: CASSTTRTGNTIYF